This T cell receptor beta chain was sequenced for a study of cytomegalovirus exposure and HLA in healthy donors. CDR3 length equals 14 residues. V dropped 3 bases and J dropped 7; count of bases not matched to a gene: 8. CDR1 and CDR2 (germline): SGHNT, YYREEE (reference sequence). Whole-study findings and limits: HLA alleles were associated with some 17,000 TCR beta sequences in a later analysis at 0.05 false discovery rate.

13 Jbeta primers and 60 Vbeta primers were used for the PCR. Clones were sequenced by immunoSEQ multiplex PCR, and TCRdb holds only the in-frame ones, with some missing. This sample contains 70,000 or so clones. Comments on this clone: Its antigen is unidentified.

This receptor was taken from a boy between 10 and 17 years old in good health and CMV-seronegative. The chain recombines TRBV5-4 with TRBJ2-7, with TRBD1 matching over 9 bases. The sample consisted of PBMCs. CDR3 protein: CASSSRDRATEQYF. The CDR3 DNA reads as TGTGCCAGCAGCTCCCGGGACAGGGCTACAGAGCAGTACTTC.